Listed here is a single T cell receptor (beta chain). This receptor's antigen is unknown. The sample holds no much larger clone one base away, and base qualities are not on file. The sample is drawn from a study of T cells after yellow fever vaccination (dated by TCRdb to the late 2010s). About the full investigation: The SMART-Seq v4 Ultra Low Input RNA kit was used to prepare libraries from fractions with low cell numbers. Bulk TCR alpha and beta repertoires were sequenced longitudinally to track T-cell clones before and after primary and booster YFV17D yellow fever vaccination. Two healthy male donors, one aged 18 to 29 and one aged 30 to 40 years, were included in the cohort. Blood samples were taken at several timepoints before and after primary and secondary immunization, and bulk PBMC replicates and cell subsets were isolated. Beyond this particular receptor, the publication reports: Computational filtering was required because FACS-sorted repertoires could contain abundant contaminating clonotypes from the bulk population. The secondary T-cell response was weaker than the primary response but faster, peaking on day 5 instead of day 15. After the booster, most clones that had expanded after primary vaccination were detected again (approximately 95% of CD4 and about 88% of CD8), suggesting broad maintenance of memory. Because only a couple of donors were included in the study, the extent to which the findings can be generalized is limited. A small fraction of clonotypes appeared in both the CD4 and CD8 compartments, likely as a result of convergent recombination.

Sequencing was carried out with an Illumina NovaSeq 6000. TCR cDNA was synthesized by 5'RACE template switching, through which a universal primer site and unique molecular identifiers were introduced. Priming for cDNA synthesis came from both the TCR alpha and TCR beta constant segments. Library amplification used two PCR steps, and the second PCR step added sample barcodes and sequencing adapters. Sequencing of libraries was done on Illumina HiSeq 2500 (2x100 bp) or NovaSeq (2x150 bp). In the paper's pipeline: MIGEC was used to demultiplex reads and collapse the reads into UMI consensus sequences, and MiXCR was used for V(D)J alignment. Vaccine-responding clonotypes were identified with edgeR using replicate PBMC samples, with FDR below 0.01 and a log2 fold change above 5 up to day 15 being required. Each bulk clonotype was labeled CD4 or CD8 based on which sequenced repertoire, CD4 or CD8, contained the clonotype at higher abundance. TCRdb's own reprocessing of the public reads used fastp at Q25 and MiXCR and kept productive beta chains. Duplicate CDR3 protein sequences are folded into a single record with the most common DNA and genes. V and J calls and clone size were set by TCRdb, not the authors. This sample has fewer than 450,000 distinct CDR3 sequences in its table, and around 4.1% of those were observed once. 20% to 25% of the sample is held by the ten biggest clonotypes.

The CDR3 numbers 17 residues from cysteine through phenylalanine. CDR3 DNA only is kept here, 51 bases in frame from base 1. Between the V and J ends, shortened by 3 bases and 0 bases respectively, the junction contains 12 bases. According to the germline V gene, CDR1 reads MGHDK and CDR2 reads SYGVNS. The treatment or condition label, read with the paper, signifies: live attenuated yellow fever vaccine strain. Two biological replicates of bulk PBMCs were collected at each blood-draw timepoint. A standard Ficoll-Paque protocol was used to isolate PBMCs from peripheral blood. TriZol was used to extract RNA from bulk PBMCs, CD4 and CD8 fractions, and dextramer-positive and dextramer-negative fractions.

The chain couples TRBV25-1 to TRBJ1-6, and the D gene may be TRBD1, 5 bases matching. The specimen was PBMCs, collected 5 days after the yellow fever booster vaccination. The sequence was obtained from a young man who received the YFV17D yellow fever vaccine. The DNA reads TGTGCCAGCAGTGATACGAAGGGGAGCTCCTATAATTCACCCCTCCACTTT. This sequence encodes CASSDTKGSSYNSPLHF.